Described below is a single TCR beta chain sequence and its context. The entry originates in a study of blood T cells in healthy people across ages. The authors ran a second PCR of about 6 to 11 cycles using a sample-barcoded 5' primer and a J-beta primer mix. TCRdb used MiXCR to reprocess the 5' RACE reads, holding one entry per CDR3 protein. The repertoire holds over a million distinct CDR3 sequences, with about 43% as singletons. The CDR3 is 17 residues long. V was pared by 4 bases and J by 0 bases, with 10 bases of the junction left unmatched. Germline V gives CDR1 SGHTA, CDR2 FQGNSA. This TCR was recovered from a woman aged 18-29 years in good health. The sample taken for sequencing was blood. V and J are TRBV7-2 and TRBJ2-3, with 7 bases identical to TRBD2. Here the CDR3 reads CASSSLKGLVSTDTQYF. The CDR3, as DNA: TGTGCCAGCAGCTCCCTGAAAGGACTAGTAAGCACAGATACGCAGTATTTT.